This T cell receptor (beta chain) originates from a study of response to subunit inactivated influenza vaccine. Ten or more counts support this clonotype. Its antigen is still unknown. TCRdb re-called the RT-PCR reads through MiXCR, storing one row per CDR3 protein. The data contain around 520,000 distinct CDR3 sequences, roughly 12% of them singletons. Study-level points and caveats: It was the authors' suggestion that each seasonal influenza vaccination recruits few new T cells.

V was shortened by 4 bases and J by 3 bases, with 8 bases between the two germline ends. The CDR3 is made up of 13 amino acids. CDR1 is LGHNA and CDR2 is YSLEER in the germline V gene. This TCR came from a man aged 45-60 years who received an inactivated influenza vaccine. The material sequenced was PBMCs from blood, taken on the day of vaccination. The chain recombines TRBV4-3 with TRBJ2-3; no firm D call. DNA of the CDR3: TGCGCCAGCAGCCCACAGAGGACAGATACGCAGTATTTT. Protein sequence: CASSPQRTDTQYF.